This T cell receptor (beta chain) was identified in a study of Ad26.COV2.S vaccination and SARS-CoV-2 variants. Study findings and constraints: Spike-specific CD8+ and CD4+ T cell responses reportedly showed substantial breadth after vaccination.

The germline V gene encodes CDR1 ENHRY and CDR2 SYGVKD. V trimming: 10 bases; J trimming: 2 bases; junction bases outside the gene matches: 5. CDR3 size: 15 residues. Comments on this clone: What it binds is unknown.

The sample's treatment: around 19 received Ad26.COV2.S at low or high dose, single or two shots; several received placebo; per-sample allocation not given. On day 63 after the first injection, vaccine and placebo recipients gave samples. Generated by immunoSEQ multiplex PCR, the TCRdb table keeps only in-frame clones and is missing some. This table holds some 390,000 clones, 88% found once. The TCR was taken from a person between 18 and 65 years old who received the Ad26.COV2.S COVID-19 vaccine or a placebo. The sample consisted of peripheral blood, taken in a trial of Ad26.COV2.S vaccine versus placebo. The genes are TRBV10-3 and TRBJ2-5, with 15 bases aligning to TRBD2. The CDR3 reads CATAGLAGGQETQYF. In nucleotides, the CDR3 is TGTGCCACAGCCGGACTAGCGGGGGGGCAAGAGACCCAGTACTTC.